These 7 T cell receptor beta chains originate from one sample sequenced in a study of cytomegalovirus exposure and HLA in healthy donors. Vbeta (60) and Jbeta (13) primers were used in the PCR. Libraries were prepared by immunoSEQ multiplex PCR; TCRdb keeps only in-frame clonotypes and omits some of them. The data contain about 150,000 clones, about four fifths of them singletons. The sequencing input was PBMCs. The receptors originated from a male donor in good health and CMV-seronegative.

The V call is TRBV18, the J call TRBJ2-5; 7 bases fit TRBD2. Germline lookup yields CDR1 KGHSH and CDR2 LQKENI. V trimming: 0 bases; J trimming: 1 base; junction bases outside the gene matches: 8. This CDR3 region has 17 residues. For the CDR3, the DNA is TGTGCCAGCTCACCACCGACAGCGGGATACTCCCAAGAGACCCAGTACTTC. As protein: CASSPPTAGYSQETQYF.

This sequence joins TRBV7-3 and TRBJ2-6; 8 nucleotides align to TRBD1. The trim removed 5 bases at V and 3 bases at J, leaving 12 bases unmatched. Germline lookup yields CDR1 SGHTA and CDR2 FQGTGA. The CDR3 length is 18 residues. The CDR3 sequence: CASSRTLGTGSGANVLTF. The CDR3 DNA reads TGTGCCAGCAGCCGAACCCTCGGGACAGGTAGTGGGGCCAACGTCCTGACTTTC.

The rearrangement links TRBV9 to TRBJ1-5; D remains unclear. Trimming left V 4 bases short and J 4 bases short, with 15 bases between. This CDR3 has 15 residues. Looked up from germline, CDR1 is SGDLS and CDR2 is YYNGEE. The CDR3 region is CASSPPLGGNQPQHF. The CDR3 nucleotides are TGTGCCAGCAGCCCACCTCTGGGAGGTAATCAGCCCCAGCATTTT.

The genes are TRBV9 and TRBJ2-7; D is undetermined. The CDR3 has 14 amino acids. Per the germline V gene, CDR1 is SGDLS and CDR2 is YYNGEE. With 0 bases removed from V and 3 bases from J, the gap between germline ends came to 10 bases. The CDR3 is CASSVAKYFYEQYF. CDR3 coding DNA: TGTGCCAGCAGCGTAGCCAAGTACTTCTACGAGCAGTACTTC. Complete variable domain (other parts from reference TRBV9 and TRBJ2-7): DSGVTQTPKHLITATGQRVTLRCSPRSGDLSVYWYQQSLDQGLQFLIQYYNGEERAKGNILERFSAQQFPDLHSELNLSSLELGDSALYFCASSVAKYFYEQYFGPGTRLTVT.

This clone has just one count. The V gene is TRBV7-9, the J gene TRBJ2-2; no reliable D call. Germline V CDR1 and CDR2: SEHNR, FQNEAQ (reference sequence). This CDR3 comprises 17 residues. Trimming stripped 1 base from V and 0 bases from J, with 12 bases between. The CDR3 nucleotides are TGTGCCAGCAGCTTAGTCGCGAAGAGCGCGAACACCGGGGAGCTGTTTTTT. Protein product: CASSLVAKSANTGELFF.

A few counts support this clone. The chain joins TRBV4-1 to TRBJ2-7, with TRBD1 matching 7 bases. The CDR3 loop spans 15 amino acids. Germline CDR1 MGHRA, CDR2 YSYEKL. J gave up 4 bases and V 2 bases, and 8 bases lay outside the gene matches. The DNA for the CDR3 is TGCGCCAGCAGCCAAAGTCCGGGACAGCTTTACGAGCAGTACTTC. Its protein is CASSQSPGQLYEQYF.

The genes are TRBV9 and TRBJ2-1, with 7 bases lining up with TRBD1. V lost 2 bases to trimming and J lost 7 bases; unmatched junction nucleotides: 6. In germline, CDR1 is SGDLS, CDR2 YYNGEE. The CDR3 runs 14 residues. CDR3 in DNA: TGTGCCAGCAGCGTCAGGGGGTCAGGGAATGAGCAGTTCTTC. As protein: CASSVRGSGNEQFF.